These 17 T cell receptor beta chains originate from one sample sequenced in a study of blood T cell repertoires in COVID-19. The assay was immunoSEQ multiplex PCR, and TCRdb's table has in-frame clones only and misses some. The data show 130,000 or so clones, with 85% to 90% seen just once and 1.5% to 1.7% held by the top ten. The sequenced sample consisted of peripheral blood. The origin of the receptors is a human donor in a cohort sampled during active COVID-19.

The chain carries TRBV7-9 and TRBJ2-1; no reliable D call. Per the germline V gene, CDR1 is SEHNR and CDR2 is FQNEAQ (reference sequence). The V end lost 2 bases, the J end lost 2 bases, and 13 bases lay between the germline ends. The CDR3 extends over 16 amino acids. DNA of the CDR3: TGTGCCAGCAGCTTAAATATAGCCCCGGCCTACAATGAGCAGTTCTTC. Amino acids: CASSLNIAPAYNEQFF.

The genes are TRBV2 and TRBJ2-2; weak D call: TRBD2 (6 bases). Trimming shortened V by 6 bases and J by 0 bases, and 17 bases separated the two germline ends. This CDR3 contains 17 residues. From germline, CDR1 is SNHLY and CDR2 FYNNEI. The chain's CDR3 is CASSELRQRANTGELFF. The CDR3 nucleotides are TGTGCCAGCAGCGAGCTTCGACAGCGGGCGAACACCGGGGAGCTGTTTTTT. Together with reference TRBV2 and TRBJ2-2, the CDR3 gives the full variable domain: EPEVTQTPSHQVTQMGQEVILRCVPISNHLYFYWYRQILGQKVEFLVSFYNNEISEKSEIFDDQFSVERPDGSNFTLKIRSTKLEDSAMYFCASSELRQRANTGELFFGEGSRLTVL.

The gene calls are TRBV3-1 (or the pseudogene TRBV3-2) and TRBJ2-7; the D gene is possibly TRBD1 (5 bases). In germline, CDR1 is LGHDT, CDR2 YNNKEL (reference sequence). The length of the CDR3 is 14 residues. The germline V and J ends were trimmed by 1 base and 6 bases, with 13 bases remaining between them. CDR3 in amino acids: CASSQAGPRGEQYF. The CDR3 coding sequence is TGTGCCAGCAGCCAAGCGGGCCCAAGGGGCGAGCAGTACTTC.

This chain links TRBV3-1 (or the pseudogene TRBV3-2) with TRBJ2-7; TRBD1 might be the D (6 bases). V was cut by 0 bases and J by 6 bases, with 12 bases left in between. The CDR3 spans 14 residues. Germline CDR1 LGHDT, CDR2 YNNKEL (reference sequence). The chain's CDR3 is CASSQEGQGFEQYF. In DNA form, the CDR3 reads TGTGCCAGCAGCCAAGAAGGGCAGGGGTTCGAGCAGTACTTC.

The gene calls are TRBV3-1 (or the pseudogene TRBV3-2) and TRBJ2-5, with 10 positions matching TRBD2. V trimming: 4 bases; J trimming: 2 bases; junction bases outside the gene matches: 7. CDR3 length equals 16 residues. Germline assignment: CDR1 LGHDT and CDR2 YNNKEL (reference sequence). In DNA form, the CDR3 reads TGTGCCAGCAGCCTCCCACTAGCGGGACCGCAAGAGACCCAGTACTTC. Translated, it gives CASSLPLAGPQETQYF.

V and J are TRBV7-2 and TRBJ1-2; 8 bases are a match to TRBD1. J lost 0 bases, V lost 3 bases, and 9 bases had no gene match. The CDR3 is 17 amino acids. CDR1 SGHTA and CDR2 FQGNSA come from the germline V gene. In nucleotides, the CDR3 is TGTGCCAGCAGCTTCGCCGGGACAGGTGCTTCTAACTATGGCTACACCTTC. It encodes CASSFAGTGASNYGYTF.

In this sample, this clone turned up once. This sequence joins TRBV18 and TRBJ2-7; D not certain. V lost 3 bases and J 3 bases, leaving 9 bases between the germline ends. The CDR3 has 13 residues. Germline-derived CDR1 and CDR2 are KGHSH and LQKENI. The CDR3 is CASSPPGFYEQYF. The CDR3 nucleotides are TGTGCCAGCTCACCCCCAGGATTCTACGAGCAGTACTTC.

The CDR3 region has the DNA TGTGCCAGCAGCTCCCGTCTCCAAGAGACCCAGTACTTC. Translated, it gives CASSSRLQETQYF. The V call is TRBV7-2, the J call TRBJ2-5, with D hard to call. V lost 4 bases and J lost 1, with 7 bases in between. Looked up from germline, CDR1 is SGHTA and CDR2 is FQGNSA. The CDR3 is made up of 13 amino acids.

V and J are TRBV5-4 and TRBJ2-5; TRBD2 matches at 8 bases. The V gene's germline CDR1 is SGHNT and CDR2 YYREEE (reference sequence). The CDR3 has 17 amino acids. With V trimmed by 4 bases and J by 5 bases, 16 bases remained unmatched. This chain's CDR3 is CASSIRSGRAITETQYF. CDR3 nucleotides: TGTGCCAGCAGCATACGTTCCGGGAGGGCCATTACGGAGACCCAGTACTTC.

This clone appeared once. V gene TRBV5-1 combines with J gene TRBJ2-3; maybe TRBD2 (6 bases). The CDR3 covers 13 residues. The V end was cut by 5 bases, the J end by 1 base, with 8 bases between. Germline loops: CDR1 SGHRS, CDR2 YFSETQ. The DNA for the CDR3 is TGCGCCAGCAGAGGGGAGGGCACAGATACGCAGTATTTT. The encoded protein is CASRGEGTDTQYF.

V gene TRBV29-1 combines with J gene TRBJ2-1; TRBD1 matches at 8 bases. Germline trimming cut 4 bases from V and 4 bases from J; bases unmatched to any gene: 18. Germline CDR1 and CDR2: SQVTM and ANQGSEA. The CDR3 runs to 18 residues. The CDR3 nucleotides read TGCAGCGTTGGAGCCCCAACCTCTGCCAGGGGGCTTTACAATGAGCAGTTCTTC. Encoded protein: CSVGAPTSARGLYNEQFF.

The J gene is TRBJ2-1, the V gene TRBV14, with TRBD1 as a possible D gene (5 bases). CDR1 SGHDN and CDR2 FVKESK come from the germline V gene. Trimming took 0 bases from V and 0 from J, leaving 6 bases between them. The CDR3 has 15 residues. CDR3 region: CASSQDRGSYNEQFF. DNA for the CDR3: TGTGCCAGCAGCCAAGATAGGGGCTCCTACAATGAGCAGTTCTTC.

Written as DNA, the CDR3 is TGTGCCAGCAGTTTGTCAGGGGGGGAAAAACTGTTTTTT. This sequence encodes CASSLSGGEKLFF. The chain recombines TRBV12-3 or TRBV12-4 with TRBJ1-4, with TRBD1 identical over 7 bases. The CDR3 loop spans 13 amino acids. The V segment lost 3 bases and the J segment 8 bases; nucleotides outside the gene matches: 3.

The V and J genes are TRBV19 and TRBJ2-5, with TRBD1 matching over 9 bases. The CDR3 is 16 amino acids. V shed 6 bases, J shed 0 bases, and the junction held 8 bases outside the gene matches. The germline gives CDR1 LNHDA, CDR2 SQIVND (reference sequence). CDR3 DNA: TGTGCCAGTAGCCTCTTGGGACAGGGAAACCAAGAGACCCAGTACTTC. It is translated as CASSLLGQGNQETQYF.

The chain combines TRBV5-1 with TRBJ2-7, with D possibly matching TRBD2 (7 bases). This CDR3 is built from 15 residues. V lost 3 bases and J 2 bases, leaving 15 bases between the germline ends. Germline values: CDR1 SGHRS, CDR2 YFSETQ. The CDR3: CASSSRGGGTYEQYF. The CDR3 coding sequence is TGCGCCAGCAGCTCCCGGGGAGGGGGAACCTACGAGCAGTACTTC.

The J gene is TRBJ2-5, the V gene TRBV6-8, with a tentative D call TRBD1 (5 bases). The ends were cut back, 9 bases at V and 7 bases at J, with 9 bases in the middle. Germline V gene data show CDR1 as MNHGY and CDR2 as SAAAGT. The CDR3 has 10 amino acids. In nucleotides, the CDR3 is TGTGCCAGTTTTCAGGGGACCCAGTACTTC. Translation: CASFQGTQYF.

The chain uses TRBV15 and TRBJ2-5, with a weak D call TRBD2 (6 bases). The V and J ends lost 5 bases and 4 bases respectively, with 23 bases between them. In germline, CDR1 is LNHNV, CDR2 YYDKDF (reference sequence). This CDR3 has 17 amino acids. CDR3 in amino acids: CATSRSREVITGETQYF. The CDR3, as DNA: TGTGCCACCAGCCGATCGAGGGAGGTGATTACGGGAGAGACCCAGTACTTC.